This T cell receptor beta chain was identified in a study of immune cell composition in non-small cell lung cancer. Method: immunoSEQ multiplex PCR; TCRdb's copy keeps in-frame clones and lacks some. The sample lists approximately 2,800 clones, about four fifths occurring once. General study findings and limits: Tumour-associated clones >0.5% occurred in under 35% of adenocarcinomas, about 69% of squamous.

Concerning this clone itself: Antigen unknown.

Trimming cost V 2 bases and J 7 bases, with 11 bases left between them. Germline V gene lookup returns CDR1 LNHDA and CDR2 SQIVND (reference sequence). The CDR3 totals 13 residues. The sequenced material came from lung tumor tissue. The V gene is TRBV19, the J gene TRBJ1-1; maybe TRBD1 (5 bases). The clonotype originates from a human donor with non-small cell lung cancer. Written as DNA, the CDR3 is TGTGCCAGTAGTATACAGGGACTACTTGAAGCTTTCTTT. Translated, it gives CASSIQGLLEAFF.